The T cell receptor (beta chain) under discussion was sequenced for a study of Ad26.COV2.S vaccination and SARS-CoV-2 variants (dated by TCRdb to the early 2020s). About the investigation overall: Vaccine-arm donors were drawn from COV1001, a multicentre, randomized, double-blind, placebo-controlled phase I-IIa trial of Ad26.COV2.S in healthy adults. A total of roughly 32 samples were included in the TCR-sequenced set, comprising roughly 20 Ad26.COV2.S vaccine recipients, 5 placebo recipients and 8 SARS-CoV-2 convalescent individuals. Dosing of Ad26.COV2.S was intramuscular, at either 5x10^10 or 1x10^11 viral particles, delivered as one shot or as two shots spaced 56 days apart. The specificity and breadth of SARS-CoV-2-reactive T cell receptors after Ad26.COV2.S vaccination were assessed by TCRbeta repertoire sequencing. Investigators remained blinded to trial group allocation during experiments and outcome assessment. Trial participants were randomized into five groups of five: low-dose or high-dose Ad26.COV2.S given once or twice, or placebo on both occasions.

From the cysteine through the phenylalanine, the CDR3 covers 13 amino acids. This entry keeps only the CDR3 DNA: 39 bases, framed from base 1. Trimming costs V 2 bases and J 3 bases, and their ends lie 8 bases apart. Taken from the germline V gene, the CDR1 and CDR2 loops are MNHEY and SVGAGI. The immunoSEQ Assay was used to sequence TCRbeta CDR3 regions. After extraction, genomic DNA underwent amplification by bias-controlled multiplex PCR, followed by high-throughput sequencing. Under the source paper's analysis protocol: To quantify the absolute abundance of each unique TCRbeta CDR3 region, sequences were collapsed and filtered. T cell fraction was estimated by normalization of TCRbeta template counts to usable DNA, with usable DNA being measured through amplification of reference genes present in all nucleated cells. Repertoire TCRs were annotated as SARS-CoV-2-specific when V gene, CDR3 amino acid sequence and J gene were exactly matched to a known reactive TCR set. The reference SARS-CoV-2 TCR set came from MIRA and was filtered for enrichment in COVID-19-positive ImmuneCODE repertoires, removing public or cross-reactive TCRs. Drawing on the MIRA antigens, annotated TCRs were analysed further at the level of specific ORF or position within ORF. Depth was the summed frequency of annotated unique rearrangements, while breadth was defined as annotated unique rearrangements over total unique productive rearrangements. TCR breadth was compared between groups using two-sided Wilcoxon rank-sum tests. The immuneACCESS repertoire file appears here via TCRdb, limited to in-frame rearrangements. These files lack a portion of the clones; in checked studies, under half of the deficit traces to unresolved V genes, and the cause of the others is not known. D and trimming were read from the DNA, whereas the V and J calls and clone size are those reported in that table. The sample includes hundreds of thousands of clones, with 80% to 95% observed a single time. In total, the top ten clones hold 10% to 15% of the sample.

Overall study results and their limits: Substantial breadth of spike-specific CD8+ and CD4+ T cell responses was reported after vaccination. The authors noted that total T cell responses may have been underestimated by the TCR breadth and depth analyses. Non-spike TCR breadth was comparable between vaccine and placebo recipients, consistent with the vaccine containing only spike. The study was not powered for comparison of responses between vaccine doses or regimens. Compared with placebo recipients, Ad26.COV2.S recipients showed higher spike-specific TCR breadth (P = 0.0014).

On this clone itself: The antigen it binds to is not known. No base-level quality is on record; no much larger clone is a single base apart. Other DNA sequences of this sample code for an identical CDR3.

Per the publication, the treatment or condition label means: roughly 18 received Ad26.COV2.S at low or high dose, single or two shots; five or six received placebo; per-sample allocation not given. For vaccine and placebo recipients, repertoires were sequenced using samples collected on day 63 after the first injection. Between 29 July and 7 August 2020, Cohort 1b enrolled some 25 adults aged 18-55 years at one site in Boston, USA. Ad26.COV2.S was a replication-incompetent adenovirus type 26 vector expressing a prefusion-stabilized SARS-CoV-2 spike protein from the original Wuhan strain. The chain uses TRBV6-5 and TRBJ2-7, with the D gene too uncertain to name. Sequencing was performed on peripheral blood, taken in a trial of Ad26.COV2.S vaccine versus placebo. The sequence was obtained from a person between 18 and 65 years old who received the Ad26.COV2.S COVID-19 vaccine or a placebo. DNA sequence: TGTGCCAGCAGTTACGATGGTAGCTACGAGCAGTACTTC. It encodes CASSYDGSYEQYF.